Detailed here is one T cell receptor beta chain. Its specificity is not known. The sample comes from a study of radiation and T cells in renal cell carcinoma. Across the whole study: Nephrectomy followed 15 Gy stereotactic body radiation by 4 weeks. Study results and limitations: In blood, top tumor clones expanded by 2 weeks, shrinking by 4.

The CDR3 sequence is 13 residues long. CDR1 is SGHTA and CDR2 is FQGTGA in the germline V gene. V was cut by 3 bases and J by 7 bases, with 10 bases left in between. Only in-frame clones appear in the TCRdb table, and some are missing; sequencing was by immunoSEQ multiplex PCR. This table has more than 100,000 clones, 88% appearing once. Time point reported: blood 2 weeks post-SBRT. This sample's treatment: 15 Gy SBRT to primary tumor, nephrectomy 4 weeks later. Serial blood draws occurred at baseline and 2 and 4 weeks post-SBRT. The TCR comes from an older woman with renal cell carcinoma. Source: blood, taken from a patient whose treatment included radiotherapy and nephrectomy. This chain joins TRBV7-3 and TRBJ1-5; D unresolved. The CDR3 loop is CASSFSITQPQHF. DNA of the CDR3: TGTGCCAGCAGCTTTAGTATAACGCAGCCCCAGCATTTT.